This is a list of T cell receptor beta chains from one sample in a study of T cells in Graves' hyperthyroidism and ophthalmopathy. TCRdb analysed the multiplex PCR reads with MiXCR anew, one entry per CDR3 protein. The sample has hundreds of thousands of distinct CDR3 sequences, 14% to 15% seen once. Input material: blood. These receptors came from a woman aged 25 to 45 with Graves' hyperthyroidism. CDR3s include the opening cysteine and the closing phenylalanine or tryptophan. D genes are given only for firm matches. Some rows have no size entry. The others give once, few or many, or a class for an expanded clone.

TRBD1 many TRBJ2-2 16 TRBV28 CASSPEGAANTGELFF TGTGCCAGCAGTCCCGAGGGGGCCGCGAACACCGGGGAGCTGTTTTTT
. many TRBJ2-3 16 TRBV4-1 CASSPIGQGGSDTQYF TGCGCCAGCAGCCCTATCGGGCAGGGAGGCTCAGATACGCAGTATTTT
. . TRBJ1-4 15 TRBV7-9 CASSQNGQKNEKLFF TGTGCCAGCAGCCAAAATGGGCAGAAGAATGAAAAACTGTTTTTT
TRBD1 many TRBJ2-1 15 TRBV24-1 CATRAGTAKGDEQFF TGTGCCACCAGAGCCGGGACAGCAAAGGGCGATGAGCAGTTCTTC
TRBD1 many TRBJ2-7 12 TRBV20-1 CSATMTGDEQYF TGCAGTGCCACGATGACAGGGGACGAGCAGTACTTC
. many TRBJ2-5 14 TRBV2 CASRMARGQETQYF TGTGCCAGCCGTATGGCGAGGGGCCAAGAGACCCAGTACTTC
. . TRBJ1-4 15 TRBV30 CAWSLGQKNGEKLFF TGTGCCTGGAGTCTCGGTCAGAAGAATGGGGAAAAACTGTTTTTT
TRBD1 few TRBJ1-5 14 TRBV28 CASSTGVRNQPQHF TGTGCCAGCAGTACAGGGGTAAGAAATCAGCCCCAGCATTTT
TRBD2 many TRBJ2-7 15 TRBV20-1 CSAESGTRWAGEQYF TGCAGTGCTGAGTCCGGGACTAGATGGGCTGGGGAGCAGTACTTC
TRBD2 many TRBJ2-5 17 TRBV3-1 CASSPLNSGRSQETQYF TGTGCCAGCAGCCCGTTAAATAGCGGGAGGAGCCAAGAGACCCAGTACTTC
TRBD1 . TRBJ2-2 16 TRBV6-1 CATNRNRQGTTGELFF TGTGCCACCAACCGAAACCGACAGGGAACGACCGGGGAGCTGTTTTTT
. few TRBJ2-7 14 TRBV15 CATSRGTETYEQYF TGTGCCACCAGCAGGGGAACAGAGACCTACGAGCAGTACTTC
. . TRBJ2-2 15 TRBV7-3 CASSLNAGGTGELFF TGTGCCAGCAGCTTAAACGCTGGGGGCACCGGGGAGCTGTTTTTT
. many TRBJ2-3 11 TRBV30 CAWRSGDTQYF TGTGCCTGGAGGAGTGGGGATACGCAGTATTTT
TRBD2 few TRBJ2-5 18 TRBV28 CASSSTGTSGSGSETQYF TGTGCCAGCAGTTCGACCGGGACTAGCGGGAGTGGCTCAGAGACCCAGTACTTC
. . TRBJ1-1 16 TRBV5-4 CASSFGGGTRNTEAFF TGTGCCAGCAGCTTCGGGGGGGGGACGCGGAACACTGAAGCTTTCTTT
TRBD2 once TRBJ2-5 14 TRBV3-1 CASITSGSGVTQYF TGTGCCAGCATCACTAGCGGGAGTGGTGTGACCCAGTACTTC
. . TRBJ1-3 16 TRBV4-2 CASSQEQGQGRGTIYF TGTGCCAGCAGCCAAGAACAGGGTCAGGGAAGGGGCACCATATATTTT
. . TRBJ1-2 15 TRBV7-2 CASSRVGGGPYGYTF TGTGCCAGCAGCCGGGTAGGCGGGGGTCCCTATGGCTACACCTTC
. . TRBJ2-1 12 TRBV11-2 CASSSPVGEQFF TGTGCCAGCAGCTCACCTGTAGGTGAGCAGTTCTTC
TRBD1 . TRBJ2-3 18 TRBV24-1 CATSVTGATGGSTDTQYF TGTGCCACCAGTGTAACAGGGGCCACTGGCGGGAGCACAGATACGCAGTATTTT
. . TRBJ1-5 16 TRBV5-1 CASSLGPQGGNQPQHF TGCGCCAGCAGCTTGGGGCCCCAGGGAGGCAATCAGCCCCAGCATTTT
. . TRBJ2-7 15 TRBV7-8 CASSPWARGSYEQYF TGTGCCAGCAGCCCATGGGCGAGAGGTTCCTACGAGCAGTACTTC
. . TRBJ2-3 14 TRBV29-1 CSVALASSTDTQYF TGCAGCGTTGCTTTAGCCTCTAGCACAGATACGCAGTATTTT
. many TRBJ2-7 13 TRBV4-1 CASSQDQGYEQYF TGCGCCAGCAGCCAAGATCAGGGTTACGAGCAGTACTTC
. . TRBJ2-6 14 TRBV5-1 CASTVGSGANVLTF TGCGCCAGCACGGTGGGCTCTGGGGCCAACGTCCTGACTTTC
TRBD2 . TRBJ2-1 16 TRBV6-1 CASSEAIGLGSNEQFF TGTGCCAGCAGTGAAGCGATAGGACTAGGAAGCAATGAGCAGTTCTTC
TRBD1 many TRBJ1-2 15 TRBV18 CASSPTGQANYGYTF TGTGCCAGCTCACCGACGGGACAGGCGAACTATGGCTACACCTTC
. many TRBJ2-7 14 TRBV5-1 CASSSDFLGYEQYF TGCGCCAGCAGCTCGGACTTCTTGGGCTACGAGCAGTACTTC
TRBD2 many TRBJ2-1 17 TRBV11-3 CASSSAGTSGRESEQFF TGTGCCAGCAGCTCCGCAGGGACTAGCGGGAGGGAAAGTGAGCAGTTCTTC
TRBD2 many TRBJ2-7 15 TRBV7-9 CASSSIAGGDYEQYF TGTGCCAGCAGCTCAATAGCGGGAGGGGACTACGAGCAGTACTTC
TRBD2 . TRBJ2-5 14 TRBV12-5 CASGPRGSGGVLYF TGTGCTAGTGGTCCTCGAGGTAGCGGGGGAGTTCTGTACTTC
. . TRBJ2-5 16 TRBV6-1 CASSEEGGGWVETQYF TGTGCCAGCAGTGAAGAGGGGGGGGGTTGGGTAGAGACCCAGTACTTC
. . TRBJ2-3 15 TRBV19 CASSPPGIDTDTQYF TGTGCCAGTAGTCCCCCCGGGATTGACACAGATACGCAGTATTTT
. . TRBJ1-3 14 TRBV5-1 CASSLGVDGNTIYF TGCGCCAGCAGCTTGGGGGTGGATGGAAACACCATATATTTT
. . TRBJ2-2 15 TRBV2 CASSGRTSVTGELFF TGTGCCAGCAGTGGTAGGACAAGCGTCACCGGGGAGCTGTTTTTT
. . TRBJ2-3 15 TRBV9 CASSAPGMTTDTQYF TGTGCCAGCAGCGCCCCCGGAATGACCACAGATACGCAGTATTTT
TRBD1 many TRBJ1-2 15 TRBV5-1 CASSADRGEVHGYTF TGCGCCAGCAGCGCGGACAGGGGAGAAGTTCATGGCTACACCTTC
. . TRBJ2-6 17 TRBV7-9 CASSHLTATGGANVLTF TGTGCCAGCAGCCACTTGACCGCCACTGGTGGGGCCAACGTCCTGACTTTC
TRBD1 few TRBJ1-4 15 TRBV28 CASTGGSGFNEKLFF TGTGCCAGCACAGGGGGTTCCGGGTTTAATGAAAAACTGTTTTTT
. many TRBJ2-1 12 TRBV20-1 CSVGLTYNEQFF TGCAGTGTTGGCCTTACCTACAATGAGCAGTTCTTC
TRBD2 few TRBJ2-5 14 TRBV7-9 CATGVAGGQETQYF TGTGCCACCGGAGTAGCGGGAGGGCAAGAGACCCAGTACTTC
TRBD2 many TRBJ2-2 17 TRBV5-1 CASSPTASGINTGELFF TGCGCCAGCAGCCCGACGGCTAGCGGGATAAACACCGGGGAGCTGTTTTTT
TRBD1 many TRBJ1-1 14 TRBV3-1 CASSQVAGTDEAFF TGTGCCAGCAGCCAAGTAGCCGGGACAGATGAAGCTTTCTTT
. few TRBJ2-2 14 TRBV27 CASMGRTNTGELFF TGTGCCAGCATGGGACGAACGAACACCGGGGAGCTGTTTTTT
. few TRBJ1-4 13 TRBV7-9 CASSLDRNEKLFF TGTGCCAGCAGCTTGGACCGTAATGAAAAACTGTTTTTT
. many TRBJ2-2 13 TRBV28 CARFIGDTGELFF TGTGCCAGGTTCATCGGGGACACCGGGGAGCTGTTTTTT
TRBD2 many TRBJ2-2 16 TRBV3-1 CASSQGRLAGTGELFF TGTGCCAGCAGCCAAGGGAGGTTAGCGGGAACCGGGGAGCTGTTTTTT
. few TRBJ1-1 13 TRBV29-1 CSVESSLRTEAFF TGCAGCGTTGAATCTTCTCTTCGAACTGAAGCTTTCTTT
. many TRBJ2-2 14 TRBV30 CACPLAKNTGELFF TGTGCCTGTCCACTAGCAAAAAACACCGGGGAGCTGTTTTTT
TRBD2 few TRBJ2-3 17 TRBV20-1 CSAKTSGRAGSTDTQYF TGCAGTGCTAAAACTAGCGGGAGGGCAGGGAGCACAGATACGCAGTATTTT
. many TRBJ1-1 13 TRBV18 CASSPPYKSEAFF TGTGCCAGCTCACCACCGTACAAAAGTGAAGCTTTCTTT
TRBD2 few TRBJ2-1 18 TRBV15 CATSRDRSGRAPSNEQFF TGTGCCACCAGCAGAGATCGTAGCGGGAGGGCCCCGTCCAATGAGCAGTTCTTC
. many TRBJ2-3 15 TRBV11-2 CASSLEEGSAYTQYF TGTGCCAGCAGCCTCGAAGAGGGCAGTGCGTATACGCAGTATTTT